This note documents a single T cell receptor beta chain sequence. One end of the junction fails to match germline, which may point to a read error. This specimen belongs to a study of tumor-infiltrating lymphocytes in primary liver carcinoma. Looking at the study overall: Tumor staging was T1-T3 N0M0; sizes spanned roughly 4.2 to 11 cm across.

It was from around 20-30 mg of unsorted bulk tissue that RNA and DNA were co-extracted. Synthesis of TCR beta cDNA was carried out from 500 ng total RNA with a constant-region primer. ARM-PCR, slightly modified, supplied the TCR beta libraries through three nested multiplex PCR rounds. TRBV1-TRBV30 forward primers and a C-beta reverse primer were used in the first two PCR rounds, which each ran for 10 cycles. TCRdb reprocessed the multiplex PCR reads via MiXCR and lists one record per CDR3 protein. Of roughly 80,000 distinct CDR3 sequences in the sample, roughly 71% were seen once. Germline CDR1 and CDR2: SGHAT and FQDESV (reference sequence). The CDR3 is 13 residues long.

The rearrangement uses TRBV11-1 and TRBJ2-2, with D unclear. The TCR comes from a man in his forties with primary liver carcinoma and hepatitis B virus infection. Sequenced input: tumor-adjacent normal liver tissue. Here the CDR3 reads CASSLIRFGELFF. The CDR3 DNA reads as TGCGCCAGTAGCTTAATACGTTTCGGGGAGCTGTTTTTT. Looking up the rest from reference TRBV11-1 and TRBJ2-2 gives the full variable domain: EAEVAQSPRYKITEKSQAVAFWCDPISGHATLYWYRQILGQGPELLVQFQDESVVDDSQLPKDRFSAERLKGVDSTLKIQPAELGDSAMYLCASSLIRFGELFFGEGSRLTVL.